A selection of T cell receptor beta chains follows, all from one sample in a study of shared clonotypes between healthy human individuals. Method: immunoSEQ multiplex PCR; TCRdb's copy keeps in-frame clones and lacks some. The sample records around 690,000 clones, 90% being singletons. The sample comprised memory CD8+ T cells from PBMCs. Receptors originate from a man younger than 30 in good health. Some clones in this sample may be carry-over from other donors' samples. Both conserved end residues are part of each CDR3. Each record gives: D gene, J gene, clone size, V gene, CDR3 protein, CDR3 DNA. A D gene is named only where the DNA matches it firmly. Expanded clones get a size class; other rows say once, few or many, or leave the size out.

>TRBD2|TRBJ2-7|-|TRBV29-1
CSVGLVASGASYEQYF
TGCAGCGTTGGATTGGTCGCTAGCGGGGCCTCCTACGAGCAGTACTTC
>-|TRBJ2-4|-|TRBV27
CASRDSGSKNIQYF
TGTGCCAGCAGGGACTCCGGGTCAAAAAACATTCAGTACTTC
>TRBD2|TRBJ2-1|-|TRBV5-1
CASSSGGLAIYNEQFF
TGCGCCAGCAGCTCGGGGGGACTAGCGATCTACAATGAGCAGTTCTTC
>-|TRBJ1-2|-|TRBV19
CASSDYSGSAGYTF
TGTGCCAGTAGTGATTACTCCGGGAGCGCTGGCTACACCTTC
>TRBD1|TRBJ1-1|-|TRBV27
CASSPRQGARDTEAFF
TGTGCCAGCAGCCCCAGACAGGGGGCTCGGGACACTGAAGCTTTCTTT
>TRBD1|TRBJ2-5|-|TRBV14
CASSQDPPGQQETQYF
TGTGCCAGCAGCCAAGATCCCCCGGGACAGCAAGAGACCCAGTACTTC
>-|TRBJ1-5|-|TRBV27
CASSLISGDQPQHF
TGTGCCAGCAGTTTAATATCAGGGGATCAGCCCCAGCATTTT
>-|TRBJ2-3|-|TRBV27
CASSLFSADTQYF
TGTGCCAGCAGTTTATTCTCCGCAGATACGCAGTATTTT
>-|TRBJ2-1|-|TRBV10-3
CAISEGPEQFF
TGTGCCATCAGTGAGGGACCAGAGCAGTTCTTC
>-|TRBJ2-5|-|TRBV5-6
CASSLMGGKGQETQYF
TGTGCCAGCAGCTTGATGGGGGGTAAAGGGCAAGAGACCCAGTACTTC
>-|TRBJ2-1|-|TRBV4-1
CASSQAMNNEQFF
TGCGCCAGCAGCCAAGCCATGAACAATGAGCAGTTCTTC
>TRBD2|TRBJ2-1|-|TRBV5-1
CASRPKLAGVGNEQFF
TGCGCCAGCAGACCTAAACTAGCGGGAGTGGGCAATGAGCAGTTCTTC
>-|TRBJ1-4|-|TRBV27
CASSLNDRNINEKLFF
TGTGCCAGCAGTTTAAATGACCGAAATATTAATGAAAAACTGTTTTTT
>TRBD2|TRBJ2-1|-|TRBV7-2
CASSPRLAGHFPNEQFF
TGTGCCAGCAGCCCTAGACTAGCGGGACACTTTCCTAATGAGCAGTTCTTC
>TRBD1|TRBJ2-7|-|TRBV7-2
CASSGTDSYEQYF
TGTGCCAGCAGCGGGACAGACTCCTACGAGCAGTACTTC
>-|TRBJ2-5|-|TRBV11-2
CASSPPRRTRQETQYF
TGTGCCAGCAGCCCCCCCCGCCGGACACGGCAAGAGACCCAGTACTTC
>-|TRBJ2-1|-|TRBV4-3
CASSQDRAVNNEQFF
TGCGCCAGCAGCCAAGATCGGGCAGTCAACAATGAGCAGTTCTTC
>-|TRBJ2-7|-|TRBV5-4
CASSFGRANEQYF
TGTGCCAGCAGCTTCGGCAGGGCGAACGAGCAGTACTTC
>-|TRBJ1-1|-|TRBV2
CVIQGSDTEAFF
TGTGTTATTCAGGGGAGCGACACTGAAGCTTTCTTT
>TRBD2|TRBJ2-1|-|TRBV4-1
CASSQLGLALRYNEQFF
TGCGCCAGCAGCCAACTTGGACTAGCGCTCCGCTACAATGAGCAGTTCTTC
>-|TRBJ2-7|-|TRBV11-1
CASSLAPGSEQYF
TGTGCCAGCAGCTTAGCGCCGGGATCCGAGCAGTACTTC
>TRBD1|TRBJ1-4|-|TRBV5-6
CASSTGQVGGKLFF
TGTGCCAGCAGCACGGGACAGGTGGGGGGGAAACTGTTTTTT
>-|TRBJ2-6|-|TRBV2
CASGGSSGANVLTF
TGTGCCAGCGGGGGGTCTTCTGGGGCCAACGTCCTGACTTTC
>-|TRBJ1-5|-|TRBV6-5
CASRPTGRNQPQHF
TGTGCCAGCAGGCCCACGGGCCGCAATCAGCCCCAGCATTTT
>-|TRBJ1-5|-|TRBV4-1
CASSQTAGVQPQHF
TGCGCCAGCAGCCAAACAGCAGGGGTTCAGCCCCAGCATTTT
>-|TRBJ1-5|-|TRBV19
CASSIVGRGNQPQHF
TGTGCCAGTAGTATAGTGGGCAGGGGCAATCAGCCCCAGCATTTT
>-|TRBJ2-7|-|TRBV15
CATQRGEADEQYF
TGTGCCACCCAAAGGGGGGAGGCCGACGAGCAGTACTTC
>-|TRBJ2-7|-|TRBV28
CASSMTSSYEQYF
TGTGCCAGCAGTATGACTAGCTCCTACGAGCAGTACTTC
>-|TRBJ2-2|-|TRBV5-6
CASTGAPRWELFF
TGTGCCAGCACCGGGGCCCCCCGGTGGGAGCTGTTTTTT
>TRBD1|TRBJ2-3|-|TRBV28
CASSPETGLDTQYF
TGTGCCAGCAGCCCCGAGACAGGGTTAGATACGCAGTATTTT
>TRBD2|TRBJ2-7|once|TRBV9
CASSVGAGPYEQYF
TGTGCCAGCAGCGTAGGAGCGGGACCCTACGAGCAGTACTTC
>TRBD2|TRBJ2-3|-|TRBV7-9
CASSLEREGFLYTQYF
TGTGCCAGCAGCCTCGAGCGGGAGGGGTTTCTGTATACGCAGTATTTT
>-|TRBJ2-2|once|TRBV29-1
CSVGVTITGELFF
TGCAGCGTTGGGGTAACCATCACCGGGGAGCTGTTTTTT
>TRBD2|TRBJ2-3|-|TRBV7-8
CASSLSAGLALRGADTQYF
TGTGCCAGCAGCTTATCGGCGGGACTAGCGCTTCGTGGGGCAGATACGCAGTATTTT
>-|TRBJ2-4|once|TRBV10-3
CAISESQGSKNIQYF
TGTGCCATCAGTGAGTCGCAGGGTAGCAAAAACATTCAGTACTTC
>-|TRBJ1-3|-|TRBV7-6
CASSKAPRPGNTIYF
TGTGCCAGCAGCAAGGCCCCGCGTCCTGGAAACACCATATATTTT
>TRBD1|TRBJ1-4|-|TRBV19
CASRRDRVGPTNEKLFF
TGTGCCAGTAGAAGGGACAGGGTGGGACCAACTAATGAAAAACTGTTTTTT
>-|TRBJ2-1|few|TRBV11-2
CASSLVPSSYNEQFF
TGTGCCAGCAGCTTAGTCCCTAGCTCCTACAATGAGCAGTTCTTC
>TRBD2|TRBJ2-1|-|TRBV7-6
CASKQSGRSDNEQFF
TGTGCCAGCAAACAGAGCGGGAGATCCGACAATGAGCAGTTCTTC
>-|TRBJ2-3|-|TRBV27
CASSLYTADTQYF
TGTGCCAGCAGTTTATATACAGCAGATACGCAGTATTTT
>-|TRBJ1-1|-|TRBV27
CASSLRAMNTEAFF
TGTGCCAGCAGTCTAAGGGCCATGAACACTGAAGCTTTCTTT
>-|TRBJ2-3|-|TRBV10-1
CATLDSSTDTQYF
TGCGCCACCTTAGATTCTAGCACAGATACGCAGTATTTT
>-|TRBJ1-2|-|TRBV4-1
CASSSAGHQKGGNYGYTF
TGCGCCAGCAGCTCGGCGGGACACCAGAAGGGGGGAAACTATGGCTACACCTTC
>TRBD2|TRBJ2-7|-|TRBV4-1
CASSPSGEAGVAEQYF
TGCGCCAGCAGCCCCTCGGGGGAAGCGGGAGTGGCCGAGCAGTACTTC
>-|TRBJ2-2|-|TRBV27
CASSSRSNYTGELFF
TGTGCCAGCAGTTCACGCAGCAATTACACCGGGGAGCTGTTTTTT
>-|TRBJ2-5|-|TRBV4-2
CASSPGGGAAGETQYF
TGTGCCAGCAGCCCGGGGGGCGGGGCTGCCGGGGAGACCCAGTACTTC
>TRBD1|TRBJ2-7|-|TRBV28
CASSYRGWVSYEQYF
TGTGCCAGCAGTTACAGGGGGTGGGTGTCCTACGAGCAGTACTTC
>-|TRBJ2-1|many|TRBV18
CASSRSRDEQFF
TGTGCCAGCTCACGTAGTCGCGATGAGCAGTTCTTC
>TRBD2|TRBJ2-3|-|TRBV7-9
CASSAQRLAGGPTDTQYF
TGTGCCAGCAGCGCACAAAGACTAGCGGGAGGGCCCACAGATACGCAGTATTTT
>-|TRBJ1-2|few|TRBV27
CASRARGASYGYTF
TGTGCCAGCAGAGCCCGCGGGGCATCTTATGGCTACACCTTC
>-|TRBJ1-1|once|TRBV7-9
CASSPPDSLRHTEAFF
TGTGCCAGCAGCCCACCGGATAGCCTGAGGCACACTGAAGCTTTCTTT
>TRBD1|TRBJ2-5|once|TRBV19
CASSIYGQGGRETQYF
TGTGCCAGTAGTATCTACGGACAGGGCGGTCGGGAGACCCAGTACTTC
>TRBD2|TRBJ2-1|-|TRBV6-5
CASSYSRLAGGGEQFF
TGTGCCAGCAGTTACTCTCGACTAGCGGGAGGGGGTGAGCAGTTCTTC
>TRBD1|TRBJ2-1|-|TRBV7-9
CASSETRQRTGGDEQFF
TGTGCCAGCAGCGAGACAAGGCAACGGACAGGGGGCGATGAGCAGTTCTTC
>-|TRBJ2-5|once|TRBV5-1
CASSLDGSPGETQYF
TGCGCCAGCAGCTTGGACGGCAGTCCGGGAGAGACCCAGTACTTC
>-|TRBJ2-7|once|TRBV11-1
CASSPHPLGSSYEQYF
TGTGCCAGCAGCCCCCACCCTCTGGGGAGCTCCTACGAGCAGTACTTC
>-|TRBJ1-4|-|TRBV6-6
CASSYANREDEKLFF
TGTGCCAGCAGTTATGCGAACAGGGAAGACGAAAAACTGTTTTTT
>TRBD1|TRBJ2-1|-|TRBV29-1
CSAPGQGYNEQFF
TGCAGCGCGCCGGGACAGGGCTACAATGAGCAGTTCTTC
>TRBD1|TRBJ2-7|-|TRBV4-1
CASSQEDRAYEQYF
TGCGCCAGCAGCCAAGAGGACAGGGCCTACGAGCAGTACTTC
>-|TRBJ2-1|-|TRBV15
CATSRDLGALNEQFF
TGTGCCACCAGCAGAGATCTCGGCGCTTTGAATGAGCAGTTCTTC